This T cell receptor (beta chain) was identified in a study of blood T cell repertoires in COVID-19. Measured with immunoSEQ multiplex PCR; TCRdb has only the in-frame clones, and not every one. Of around 15,000 clones listed, 82% are singletons. The germline CDR1 and CDR2 sequences are LGHDT and YNNKEL (reference sequence). J lost 10 bases, V lost 0 bases, and 5 bases had no gene match. The CDR3 runs 14 residues. The chain is built from TRBV3-1 (or the pseudogene TRBV3-2) and TRBJ2-4; 8 bases are a match to TRBD2. Sequenced material: peripheral blood. This TCR was recovered from a woman in her sixties or seventies with active COVID-19. The CDR3 DNA reads TGTGCCAGCAGCCAAGAGAGCGGGAGTGCTATTCAGTACTTC. It specifies CASSQESGSAIQYF.